These 5 T cell receptor beta chains were sequenced from one sample in a study of T cell repertoires in cytomegalovirus infection. Using its own MiXCR run on the reads, TCRdb lists one record per CDR3 protein. The data show a few hundred thousand distinct CDR3 sequences, more than 20% seen once. What was sequenced was PBMCs. These receptors originate from a human donor in good health (CMV status not recorded). Some clones in this sample may be carry-over from other donors' samples.

This clonotype was counted ten times or more. The chain combines TRBV7-6 with TRBJ2-2, with 9 bases aligning to TRBD1. Germline-derived CDR1 and CDR2 are SGHVS and FNYEAQ. The V segment lost 5 bases and the J segment 4 bases; nucleotides outside the gene matches: 8. The CDR3 covers 16 residues. For the CDR3, the DNA is TGTGCCAGCAGCGCCAAACAGGGGGCCGGCACCGGGGAGCTGTTTTTT. Translated, it gives CASSAKQGAGTGELFF.

The chain couples TRBV7-9 to TRBJ2-2, with D unclear. This CDR3 is built from 14 residues. The germline gives CDR1 SEHNR, CDR2 FQNEAQ (reference sequence). V was trimmed by 2 bases and J by 7 bases, leaving 11 bases between them. CDR3 sequence reads: CASSLLMGRGELFF. CDR3 sequence (DNA): TGTGCCAGCAGCTTACTAATGGGTCGCGGGGAGCTGTTTTTT.

The chain uses TRBV7-2 and TRBJ2-1, with D possibly matching TRBD2 (5 bases). Germline V lookup: CDR1 SGHTA, CDR2 FQGNSA. CDR3 length equals 13 residues. V was trimmed by 6 bases and J by 6 bases, leaving 12 bases between them. CDR3 coding DNA: TGTGCCAGCAGAGTTTTACTAGGCAATGAGCAGTTCTTC. Translation gives CASRVLLGNEQFF.

V gene TRBV28 combines with J gene TRBJ2-3; 8 bases are shared with TRBD2. V was pared by 4 bases and J by 1 base, with 4 bases of the junction left unmatched. Germline-derived CDR1 and CDR2 are MDHEN and SYDVKM. The CDR3 consists of 15 residues. In nucleotides, the CDR3 is TGTGCCAGCAGTTGGGCGGGAGGACGCACAGATACGCAGTATTTT. Its translation is CASSWAGGRTDTQYF. The variable domain in full, completed from reference TRBV28 and TRBJ2-3, reads DVKVTQSSRYLVKRTGEKVFLECVQDMDHENMFWYRQDPGLGLRLIYFSYDVKMKEKGDIPEGYSVSREKKERFSLILESASTNQTSMYLCASSWAGGRTDTQYFGPGTRLTVL.

This clonotype was counted ten times or more. V usage is TRBV12-3 or TRBV12-4 and J usage is TRBJ2-4, with 7 bases identical to TRBD1. The CDR3 extends over 17 amino acids. Trimming removed 7 bases from V and 5 bases from J; junction bases left unmatched: 17. The DNA of the CDR3 is TGTGCCAGCAAGCCGGGACAGCGTCGGTTAGGTCAAAACATTCAGTACTTC. The encoded protein is CASKPGQRRLGQNIQYF.